This TCR beta chain was captured by sequencing in a study of T-cell reconstitution after alpha-beta-depleted transplantation in children. Study observations and caveats: There were reportedly several hundred expanded graft clones from which alpha-beta T cells came about two months after transplant.

TCRbeta library preparation incorporated unique molecular identifiers. TCRdb processed the PCR reads anew with MiXCR; each CDR3 protein has one entry. The repertoire has about 15,000 distinct CDR3 sequences, around 8% of them found once; the top ten carry 36%. In germline, CDR1 is ENHRY, CDR2 SYGVKD. The CDR3 contains 13 residues. J gave up 13 bases and V 4 bases, and 5 bases lay outside the gene matches. This clonotype has ten or more counts. Antigen: not known. The origin of this receptor is a boy under two years old who had a stem cell transplant for Wiskott-Aldrich syndrome, so the T cells may come from the graft donor. Sequencing used PBMCs, mostly from graft donor cells, obtained 60 days after TCRalphabeta/CD19-depleted stem cell transplant. The chain has TRBV10-3 and TRBJ1-6; 9 positions agree with TRBD1. CDR3 in amino acids: CAISGSQGAPLHF. Here the CDR3 DNA reads TGTGCCATCAGTGGGTCACAGGGGGCCCCCCTCCACTTT.